This TCR beta chain was recorded in a study of T cell changes during pregnancy in multiple sclerosis. TCRdb keeps only in-frame clones here, not all; method: immunoSEQ multiplex PCR. The profile shows tens of thousands of clones, around nine tenths of them singletons. This receptor was identified in a female donor with multiple sclerosis, enrolled in a pregnancy study. Sequenced material: CD4+ T cells from peripheral blood mononuclear cells, taken in the third trimester of pregnancy.

The CDR3 coding sequence is TGTGCCTCAATACAGATAGAGGCAGGGCATGGCTACACCTTC. It is translated as CASIQIEAGHGYTF. The chain combines TRBV30 with TRBJ1-2; D possibly corresponds to TRBD1 (5 bases). Looked up from germline, CDR1 is GTSNPN and CDR2 is SVGIG (reference sequence). The germline V and J ends were trimmed by 7 bases and 6 bases, with 21 bases remaining between them. The CDR3 runs to 14 residues.